The T cell receptor (beta chain) described here comes from a study of T cell changes during pregnancy in multiple sclerosis. The table came from immunoSEQ multiplex PCR; TCRdb's copy has only in-frame clones and leaves some out. This table holds about 55,000 clones, 85% to 90% found once. The J segment lost 6 bases and the V segment lost 1 base, leaving 1 base of the junction unmatched. Germline loops: CDR1 SGHDT, CDR2 YYEEEE. The CDR3 covers 15 residues. The input for sequencing was CD4+ T cells from peripheral blood mononuclear cells, taken in the first trimester of pregnancy. V is TRBV5-6 and J is TRBJ2-1, with TRBD2 identical over 13 bases. The clonotype comes from a female donor with multiple sclerosis, enrolled in a pregnancy study. CDR3 DNA: TGTGCCAGCAGCTTGAGACTAGCGGGGGGCAATGAGCAGTTCTTC. Protein: CASSLRLAGGNEQFF.